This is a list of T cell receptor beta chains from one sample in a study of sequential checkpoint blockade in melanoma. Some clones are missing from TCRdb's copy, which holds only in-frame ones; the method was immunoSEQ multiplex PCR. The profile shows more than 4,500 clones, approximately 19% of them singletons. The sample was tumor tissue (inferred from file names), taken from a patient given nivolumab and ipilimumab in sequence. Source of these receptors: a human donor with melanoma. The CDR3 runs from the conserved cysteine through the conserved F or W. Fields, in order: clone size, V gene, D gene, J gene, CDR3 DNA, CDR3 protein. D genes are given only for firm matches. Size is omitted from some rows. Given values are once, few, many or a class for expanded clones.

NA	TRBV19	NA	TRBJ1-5	TGTGCCAGTAGTATAGATCGGGGGGGGACGAGCAATCAGCCCCAGCATTTT	CASSIDRGGTSNQPQHF
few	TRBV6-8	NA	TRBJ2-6	TGTGCCAGCACAGTTACTTGGGTCCCTTCTGGGGCCAACGTCCTGACTTTC	CASTVTWVPSGANVLTF
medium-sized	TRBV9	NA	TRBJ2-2	TGTGCCAGCGGTAGCAAAGGGACTTCAGGCGGGGAGCTGTTTTTT	CASGSKGTSGGELFF
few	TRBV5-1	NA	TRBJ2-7	TGCGCCAGCAGCTCGTTAGGATCCTCCTACGAGCAGTACTTC	CASSSLGSSYEQYF
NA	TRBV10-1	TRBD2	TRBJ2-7	TGCGCCAGCACCGGGGGGGGTCCCTACGAGCAGTACTTC	CASTGGGPYEQYF
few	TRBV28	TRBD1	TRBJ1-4	TGTGCCAGCAGTTCCACGACAGGGGGTGGTGAAAAACTGTTTTTT	CASSSTTGGGEKLFF
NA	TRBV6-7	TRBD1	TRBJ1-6	TGTGCCAGCAGTTACTCTCCTTCGACAGGGTCTGGTTCACCCCTCCACTTT	CASSYSPSTGSGSPLHF
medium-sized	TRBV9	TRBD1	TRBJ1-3	TGTGCCAGCAGCGCCGGGACAGGGCCTGGAAACACCATATATTTT	CASSAGTGPGNTIYF
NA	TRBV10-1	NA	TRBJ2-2	TGCGCCAGCAGTGAGTCCCTCCGGAACACCGGGGAGCTGTTTTTT	CASSESLRNTGELFF
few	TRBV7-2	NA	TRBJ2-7	TGTGCCAGCAGCAAGGACAGTACCTACGAGCAGTACTTC	CASSKDSTYEQYF
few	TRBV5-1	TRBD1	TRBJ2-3	TGCGCCAGCAGCACGGGGACAGGGGGCTTTACAGATACGCAGTATTTT	CASSTGTGGFTDTQYF
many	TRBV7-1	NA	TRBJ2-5	TGTGCCAGCAGCTCCGGACGTTCAGAGACCCAGTACTTC	CASSSGRSETQYF
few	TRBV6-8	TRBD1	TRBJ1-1	TGTGCCAGCACCGACGGGGAGGGCAGGGGGCTCGCTGAAGCTTTCTTT	CASTDGEGRGLAEAFF
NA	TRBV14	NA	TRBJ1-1	TGTGCCAGCAGCACGAGACTTAACACTGAAGCTTTCTTT	CASSTRLNTEAFF
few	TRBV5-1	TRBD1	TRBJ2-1	TGCGCCAGCAGCGATCCCTTCACCCCAGGGGGCGATGAGCAGTTCTTC	CASSDPFTPGGDEQFF
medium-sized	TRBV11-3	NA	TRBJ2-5	TGTGCCAGCAGCTTAGGCGGGAAGAGAGGAACCCAGTACTTC	CASSLGGKRGTQYF
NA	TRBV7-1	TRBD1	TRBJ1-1	TGTGCCAGCAGCTGGGACAGGAACACTGAAGCTTTCTTT	CASSWDRNTEAFF
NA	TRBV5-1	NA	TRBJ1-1	TGCGCCAGCAGCTCCCCAGGCAGCGACACTGAAGCTTTCTTT	CASSSPGSDTEAFF
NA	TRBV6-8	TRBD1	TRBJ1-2	TGTGCCAGCAGGCAGACAGGGTCTTATGGCTACACCTTC	CASRQTGSYGYTF
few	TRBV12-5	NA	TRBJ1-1	TGTGCTAGTGGTTTTGGTATTGGCGCGAACACTGAAGCTTTCTTT	CASGFGIGANTEAFF
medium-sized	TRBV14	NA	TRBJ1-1	TGTGCCAGCAGCCCGTGGCAGGGGAACACTGAAGCTTTCTTT	CASSPWQGNTEAFF
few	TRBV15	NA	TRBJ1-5	TGTGCCACCAGCAGCGTCCGAGACTATCAGCCCCAGCATTTT	CATSSVRDYQPQHF
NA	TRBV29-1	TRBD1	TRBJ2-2	TGCAGCGTTGAAGGATCCCCAGGGGGCACCGGGGAGCTGTTTTTT	CSVEGSPGGTGELFF
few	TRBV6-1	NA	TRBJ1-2	TGTGCCAGCAGTGAAGCGGGCGCAACTAACTATGGCTACACCTTC	CASSEAGATNYGYTF
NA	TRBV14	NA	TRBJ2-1	TGTGCCAGCAGCCAAGCCTTAGAGGGGGAGCAGTTCTTC	CASSQALEGEQFF
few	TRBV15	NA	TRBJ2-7	TGTGCCACCAGCAGAGAAACAGGGCTGAGGGACGAGCAGTACTTC	CATSRETGLRDEQYF
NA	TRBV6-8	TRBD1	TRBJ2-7	TGTGCCAGCCTACCCCAGGGGGCAGGGTCGTACGAGCAGTACTTC	CASLPQGAGSYEQYF
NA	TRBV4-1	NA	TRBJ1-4	TGCGCCAGCAGCCAAGGGACCGGGGAACTGTTTTTT	CASSQGTGELFF
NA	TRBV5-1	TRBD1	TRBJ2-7	TGCGCCAGCAGCTTGGGGGACAGGGTGTACGAGCAGTACTTC	CASSLGDRVYEQYF
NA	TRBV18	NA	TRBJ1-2	TGTGCCAGCTCACCCTTGGACAGCGGAACATATGGCTACACCTTC	CASSPLDSGTYGYTF
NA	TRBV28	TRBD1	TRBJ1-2	TGTGCCAGCAGTCGACAGGGAGACGGCTACACCTTC	CASSRQGDGYTF
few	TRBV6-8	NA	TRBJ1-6	TGTGCCAGCAGTTACAGGGATAATTCACCCCTCCACTTT	CASSYRDNSPLHF
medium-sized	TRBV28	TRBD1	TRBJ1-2	TGTGCCAGCAGTTCGACAGGGGAGGCTGGTGGCTACACCTTC	CASSSTGEAGGYTF
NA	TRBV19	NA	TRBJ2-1	TGTGCCAGCTCCGACAGTGTCCCTGAGCAGTTCTTC	CASSDSVPEQFF
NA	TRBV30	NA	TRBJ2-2	TGTGCCTGGAGCGGGGGAAGCACCGGGGAGCTGTTTTTT	CAWSGGSTGELFF
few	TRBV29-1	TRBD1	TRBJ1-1	TGCAGCGTTGCGGGACAGCCGAACACTGAAGCTTTCTTT	CSVAGQPNTEAFF
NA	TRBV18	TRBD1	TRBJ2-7	TGTGCCAGCTCAACCCAGGACAGGGATCACGAGCAGTACTTC	CASSTQDRDHEQYF
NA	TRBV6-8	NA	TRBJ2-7	TGTGCCAGCAGTTACGTGGGGATGTACTACGAGCAGTACTTC	CASSYVGMYYEQYF
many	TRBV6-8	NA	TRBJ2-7	TGTGCCAGCAGTTACTCCACCGAGGGCGCAGGCCCCTTCTACGAGCAGTACTTC	CASSYSTEGAGPFYEQYF
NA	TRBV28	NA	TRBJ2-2	TGTGCCAGCAGACCTGTTTTTACCGGGGAGCTGTTTTTT	CASRPVFTGELFF
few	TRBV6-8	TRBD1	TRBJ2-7	TGTGCCAGCAGTTACCCGGGACAGGTGGGGCAGTACTTC	CASSYPGQVGQYF
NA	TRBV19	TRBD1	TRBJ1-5	TGTGCCAGCGGGACAGGACCCTATAGCAATCAGCCCCAGCATTTT	CASGTGPYSNQPQHF
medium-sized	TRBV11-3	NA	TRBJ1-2	TGTGCCAGCAGCCCCGGTCGGGGGGTCTATGGCTACACCTTC	CASSPGRGVYGYTF
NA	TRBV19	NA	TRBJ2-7	TGTGCCAGTAGTCAGACAGTCTTAGGGACCTACGAGCAGTACTTC	CASSQTVLGTYEQYF
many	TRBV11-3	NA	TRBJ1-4	TGTGCCAGCAGCGCAAATAGGTACACTAATGAAAAACTGTTTTTT	CASSANRYTNEKLFF
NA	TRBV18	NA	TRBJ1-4	TGTGCCAGCTCACTGCAGCCTGCAGCATTGGAAAAACTGTTTTTT	CASSLQPAALEKLFF
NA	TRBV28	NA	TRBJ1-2	TGTGCCAGCAGTTTATCCTCAGTGGCAGAGAACTATGGCTACACCTTC	CASSLSSVAENYGYTF
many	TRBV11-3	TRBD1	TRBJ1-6	TGTGCCAGCAGCCGACAGGGATTAAGCTATAATTCACCCCTCCACTTT	CASSRQGLSYNSPLHF